The 10 T cell receptor beta chains below all came from one sample that was sequenced in a study of blood T cell repertoires in COVID-19. TCRdb keeps only in-frame clones here, not all; method: immunoSEQ multiplex PCR. The sample lists about 430,000 clones; over 75% were seen once. The sequenced sample was PBMCs or T cells enriched from blood (not recorded which). These receptor sequences come from a young woman who had been exposed to COVID-19.

The chain couples TRBV5-1 to TRBJ2-5; 14 positions match TRBD2. V trimming: 4 bases; J trimming: 4 bases; junction bases outside the gene matches: 6. The CDR3 contains 16 residues. CDR1 and CDR2 (germline): SGHRS, YFSETQ. Here the CDR3 DNA reads TGCGCCAGCAGCGGGGGACTAGCGGGAGTCGGAGAGACCCAGTACTTC. Encoded protein: CASSGGLAGVGETQYF.

As concerns this clone: A much bigger clone sits one base away, suggesting this may be a read error. Other DNA sequences in the sample encode the same CDR3. The rearrangement uses TRBV3-1 (or the pseudogene TRBV3-2) and TRBJ1-2; TRBD1 matches at 9 bases. With 3 bases clipped from V and 5 bases from J, the junction kept 1 base outside the gene matches. In germline, CDR1 is LGHDT, CDR2 YNNKEL (reference sequence). The CDR3 covers 13 residues. This CDR3 reads CASSQGQGYGYTF. The DNA for the CDR3 is TGTGCCAGCAGCCAGGGACAGGGTTATGGCTACACCTTC.

The chain recombines TRBV3-1 (or the pseudogene TRBV3-2) with TRBJ1-2; D is possibly TRBD1 (6 bases). Germline V CDR1 and CDR2: LGHDT, YNNKEL (reference sequence). This CDR3 has 14 amino acids. V gave up 1 base and J gave up 5 bases, with 11 bases separating them. CDR3: CASSQGDRRYGYTF. Written as DNA, the CDR3 is TGTGCCAGCAGCCAAGGTGACAGGAGATATGGCTACACCTTC.

The chain combines TRBV27 with TRBJ2-5; TRBD2 matches at 8 bases. Germline V lookup: CDR1 MNHEY, CDR2 SMNVEV (reference sequence). J was trimmed by 2 bases and V by 5 bases; bases with no gene match: 13. This CDR3 region has 17 residues. The CDR3 sequence is CASSDDLGLAGQETQYF. The DNA for the CDR3 is TGTGCCAGCAGTGATGACTTAGGACTAGCTGGGCAAGAGACCCAGTACTTC.

This sequence joins TRBV5-1 and TRBJ2-2, with TRBD2 as a possible D gene (6 bases). Germline V CDR1 and CDR2: SGHRS, YFSETQ. The CDR3 has 15 amino acids. Deletions cut 1 base from V and 4 bases from J, with 11 bases between. The CDR3 DNA reads as TGCGCCAGCAGCTTGTGGCGGGGAGGCACCGGGGAGCTGTTTTTT. Its protein is CASSLWRGGTGELFF.

The CDR3 sequence: CASSQETSILTQYF. CDR3 DNA sequence: TGTGCCAGCAGCCAGGAGACTAGCATTCTGACCCAGTACTTC. The V call is TRBV4-2, the J call TRBJ2-5; the match to TRBD2 covers 7 bases. Germline CDR1 and CDR2: LGHNA and YNFKEQ. J was trimmed by 7 bases and V by 3 bases; bases with no gene match: 8. CDR3 length equals 14 residues.

V is TRBV5-4 and J is TRBJ2-5, with TRBD2 identical over 13 bases. From germline, CDR1 is SGHNT and CDR2 YYREEE (reference sequence). J lost 4 bases, V lost 2 bases, and 5 bases had no gene match. The CDR3 consists of 16 residues. CDR3 amino acids: CASSFNGLAGVETQYF. The CDR3 DNA follows: TGTGCCAGCAGCTTCAACGGACTAGCGGGAGTAGAGACCCAGTACTTC.

In its sample, this clone was seen once. The chain employs TRBV7-2 and TRBJ2-3; D unclear. Trimming removed 3 bases at V and 0 bases at J, with 7 bases between. This CDR3 is built from 14 residues. Looked up from germline, CDR1 is SGHTA and CDR2 is FQGNSA. CDR3 in amino acids: CASSLTWSTDTQYF. DNA for the CDR3: TGTGCCAGCAGCTTGACTTGGAGCACAGATACGCAGTATTTT.

The J gene is TRBJ2-7, the V gene TRBV11-2; 13 nucleotides align to TRBD2. The J segment lost 7 bases and the V segment lost 4 bases, leaving 4 bases of the junction unmatched. The CDR3 runs 14 residues. CDR1 and CDR2 (germline): SGHAT, FQNNGV. CDR3 region: CASSSGLAGDEQYF. CDR3 nucleotide sequence: TGTGCCAGCAGCTCCGGACTAGCGGGAGATGAGCAGTACTTC.

The chain carries TRBV7-2 and TRBJ1-5; D gene ambiguous. Per germline, CDR1 SGHTA and CDR2 FQGNSA. The CDR3 extends over 12 amino acids. V lost 4 bases to trimming and J lost 3 bases, with 4 bases between them. DNA for the CDR3: TGTGCCAGCAGCTCAAACAATCAGCCCCAGCATTTT. Amino acid sequence: CASSSNNQPQHF.